A selection of T cell receptor beta chains follows, all from one sample in a study of blood T cell repertoires in COVID-19. Clones were read by immunoSEQ multiplex PCR, and TCRdb kept only the in-frame ones, dropping some. The sample has about 80,000 clones, roughly 91% seen once; the top ten hold 1.9%. What was sequenced was peripheral blood. The receptor set was obtained from a woman in her 50s in a cohort sampled during active COVID-19. CDR3s include the opening cysteine and the closing phenylalanine or tryptophan. D genes are given only for firm matches. Clone size is given for some rows only: seen once, a few or many times, or a class if the clone is expanded.

v_gene	d_gene	j_gene	abundance	CDR3nt	CDR3aa
TRBV7-3	-	TRBJ2-3	-	TGTGCCAGCAGTATTGGGGAGGCAGATACGCAGTATTTT	CASSIGEADTQYF
TRBV30	-	TRBJ2-1	-	TGTGCCTGGAGTTCCGGGGACAATGAGCAGTTCTTC	CAWSSGDNEQFF
TRBV18	TRBD1	TRBJ2-3	-	TGTGCCAGCTCACCAAGGACAGGGGAATATACGCAGTATTTT	CASSPRTGEYTQYF
TRBV24-1	-	TRBJ2-2	-	TGTGCCACCAGTGATCTTTGGCAGGGTGGCACCGGGGAGCTGTTTTTT	CATSDLWQGGTGELFF
TRBV11-2	TRBD2	TRBJ2-3	-	TGTGCCAGCAGCTTAAGCGGGATATCAGATAGGGTGCGGACAGATACGCAGTATTTT	CASSLSGISDRVRTDTQYF
TRBV2	TRBD1	TRBJ1-4	-	TGTGCCAGCAGGGACAGGGCAGAACTGTTTTTT	CASRDRAELFF
TRBV5-6	TRBD1	TRBJ1-2	-	TGTGCCAGCAGCTTGGGCAGGGGGCTGGCTGGCTACACCTTC	CASSLGRGLAGYTF
TRBV7-9	TRBD1	TRBJ1-2	-	TGTGCCAGCAGCGCGGACAGGGTTGGTGGCTACACCTTC	CASSADRVGGYTF
TRBV6-6	-	TRBJ2-2	-	TGTGCCAGCAGTCAAATTCAGGGGTTTGGCGGGGAGCTGTTTTTT	CASSQIQGFGGELFF
TRBV5-1	TRBD1	TRBJ2-1	-	TGCGCCAGCAGCTTGGAAGGGACAGGGGTGACTGAGCAGTTCTTC	CASSLEGTGVTEQFF
TRBV2	-	TRBJ1-4	-	TGTGCCAGCAACCGGGTGGAAGAAAAACTGTTTTTT	CASNRVEEKLFF
TRBV19	-	TRBJ2-3	once	TGTGCCAGTAGTATAGATGGGGGGTCCACAGATACGCAGTATTTT	CASSIDGGSTDTQYF
TRBV19	-	TRBJ2-7	-	TGTGCCAGTAGTGAGAAAGGACAGCCAATCGACGAGCAGTACTTC	CASSEKGQPIDEQYF
TRBV11-2	TRBD1	TRBJ1-2	-	TGTGCCAGCAGCTTAGGAGGACAGGGCTATGGCTACACCTTC	CASSLGGQGYGYTF
TRBV24-1	-	TRBJ1-2	-	TGTGCCACCAGTGGGCGGTCTACTAACTATGGCTACACCTTC	CATSGRSTNYGYTF
TRBV3-1/TRBV3-2	TRBD1	TRBJ1-2	-	TGTGCCAGCAGCCCCACCAGGGGGCTTTGGGAGGGCTACACCTTC	CASSPTRGLWEGYTF
TRBV30	-	TRBJ1-2	-	TGTGCCTGGAGTCACGATCGGGGTAACGATGGCTACACCTTC	CAWSHDRGNDGYTF
TRBV10-3	TRBD1	TRBJ2-7	-	TGTGCCACCGGGACAGTCGGCGGCTCCTACGAGCAGTACTTC	CATGTVGGSYEQYF
TRBV24-1	TRBD2	TRBJ2-1	-	TGTGCCACCAGCCAGCGGGGGCGTAATGAGCAGTTCTTC	CATSQRGRNEQFF
TRBV5-1	-	TRBJ2-5	-	TGCGCCAGCACCAACTTGGGGCATGGGGAGACCCAGTACTTC	CASTNLGHGETQYF
TRBV23-1	TRBD1	TRBJ2-1	once	TGCGCCAGCAACGAGTCAGGGGGCAGGTACAATGAGCAGTTCTTC	CASNESGGRYNEQFF
TRBV9	-	TRBJ2-2	-	TGTGCCAGCACCCCAGGGCAGGGTCCTAACACCGGGGAGCTGTTTTTT	CASTPGQGPNTGELFF
TRBV5-4	-	TRBJ2-7	-	TGTGCCAGCAGCCGCAGGGGAAACGAGCAGTACTTC	CASSRRGNEQYF
TRBV10-2	-	TRBJ2-5	-	TGCGCCAGCAGCGCCCAGGGCGGTCAAGAGACCCAGTACTTC	CASSAQGGQETQYF
TRBV4-1	-	TRBJ2-7	-	TGCGCCAGCAGCCAGGGACAAGCCTACGAGCAGTACTTC	CASSQGQAYEQYF
TRBV25-1	-	TRBJ2-7	-	TGTGCCAGCAGTGATAACTTAGCGGAAACAGGGGAGTACTTC	CASSDNLAETGEYF
TRBV28	-	TRBJ1-1	-	TGTGCCAGCAAGTGGGCGGGAGAGGGCACTGAAGCTTTCTTT	CASKWAGEGTEAFF
TRBV2	TRBD2	TRBJ2-1	-	TGTGCCAGCAGTACCTCTTTCGGGGACTACATTGAGCAGTTCTTC	CASSTSFGDYIEQFF
TRBV6-5	-	TRBJ1-1	-	TGTGCCAGCAAAATGAGCGGCAACCGGGACACTGAAGCTTTCTTT	CASKMSGNRDTEAFF
TRBV5-8	-	TRBJ2-7	-	TGTGCCAGCGGGGCAGGCGAAAGATACGAGCAGTACTTC	CASGAGERYEQYF
TRBV9	-	TRBJ2-3	-	TGTGCCAGCAGCGTCGACCGACAGCCCAGGGATACGCAGTATTTT	CASSVDRQPRDTQYF
TRBV11-3	-	TRBJ2-7	-	TGTGCCAGCAGCTTACAGGGCTACGAGCAGTACTTC	CASSLQGYEQYF
TRBV19	-	TRBJ1-4	-	TGTGCCAGTAGTATTTACGAGGGCTTCAATAATGAAAAACTGTTTTTT	CASSIYEGFNNEKLFF